The 3 T cell receptor beta chains below were found in one sample sequenced in a study of T cells expressing NK-cell markers. Each CDR3 protein gets one entry in TCRdb, which reprocessed the 5' RACE reads and gives no DNA. This sample's clone table lists 400,000 or so distinct CDR3 sequences. The sample taken for sequencing was blood T cells: a sorted CD56 or NKG2C T cell subset, CD4+ or CD8+ T cells, or bulk PBMC T cells (not recorded which). These receptors originate from a woman in her fifties or sixties in good health.

The chain joins TRBV6-6 to TRBJ2-2. From germline, CDR1 is MNHNY and CDR2 SVGAGI (reference sequence). The CDR3 sequence is 11 residues long. The CDR3 reads CASLYGGELFF.

The chain is built from TRBV6-1 and TRBJ1-1; no DNA is available, so the TRBD1 call from TCRdb remains unchecked. CDR1 MNHNS and CDR2 SASEGT come from the germline V gene. CDR3 length: 11 amino acids. The CDR3 reads CASRRGTEAFF.

The J gene is TRBJ2-1, the V gene TRBV11-3; TCRdb proposes TRBD1, but this gene call is untestable without DNA. This CDR3 contains 13 residues. Germline V lookup: CDR1 SGHNT, CDR2 YENEEA. The CDR3 spells CASTQGGVVKQFF.